This passage covers 9 T cell receptor beta chains from one sample sequenced in a study of glioma-infiltrating T cells after dendritic cell vaccination. Clones were read by immunoSEQ multiplex PCR, and TCRdb kept only the in-frame ones, dropping some. The table shows 70,000 to 90,000 clones, with 75% to 90% occurring only once. As for time point: after dendritic cell vaccination, including at tumor progression/relapse. Here the sequenced sample was blood, taken after dendritic cell vaccination. These receptor sequences come from a human donor with glioblastoma.

This sequence joins TRBV9 and TRBJ1-2, with 8 bases matching TRBD1. The CDR3 spans 15 residues. The germline V gene has CDR1 SGDLS and CDR2 YYNGEE. V was clipped by 4 bases and J by 3 bases; unmatched bases: 8. The CDR3 DNA reads TGTGCCAGCAGCCCAAGTCTGACAGGGGACTATGGCTACACCTTC. Translation: CASSPSLTGDYGYTF.

CDR3 nucleotide sequence: TGTGCCACCGACACAGGGGTCACTGAAGCTTTCTTT. This codes for CATDTGVTEAFF. J is TRBJ1-1 and V is TRBV6-6, with 7 nucleotides matching TRBD1. The J segment lost 4 bases and the V segment lost 10 bases, leaving 6 bases of the junction unmatched. The CDR3 consists of 12 residues. The V gene's germline CDR1 is MNHNY and CDR2 SVGAGI (reference sequence).

This clone was seen a handful of times. The chain joins TRBV7-3 to TRBJ1-6; 9 bases map to TRBD1. Germline CDR1 and CDR2: SGHTA and FQGTGA. The CDR3 contains 16 residues. The ends lost 7 bases at V and 10 bases at J; junction bases unmatched: 14. The CDR3 here is CASTNEWGQGASPLHF. The CDR3 DNA reads TGTGCCAGCACAAATGAATGGGGACAGGGAGCCTCACCCCTCCACTTT.

In DNA form, the CDR3 reads TGCAGCGTTGCTACTGGGAACACTGAAGCTTTCTTT. Amino acids: CSVATGNTEAFF. The V gene is TRBV29-1, the J gene TRBJ1-1; D ambiguous. The CDR3 extends over 12 amino acids. CDR1 is SQVTM, CDR2 ANQGSEA, per germline. Trimming removed 4 bases from V and 1 base from J, with 7 bases in between.

This chain joins TRBV27 and TRBJ1-1, with D tentatively TRBD1 (6 bases). V lost 6 bases and J lost 10, with 15 bases in between. Looked up from germline, CDR1 is MNHEY and CDR2 is SMNVEV (reference sequence). This CDR3 contains 12 residues. CDR3 in DNA: TGTGCCAGCAGCTTTCTAGGACAGCGAGCTTTCTTT. It encodes CASSFLGQRAFF.

This rearrangement joins TRBV19 to TRBJ1-2, with D tentatively TRBD1 (5 bases). Germline assignment: CDR1 LNHDA and CDR2 SQIVND (reference sequence). CDR3 length equals 14 residues. V lost 0 bases to trimming and J lost 7 bases, with 12 bases between them. The CDR3 DNA sequence: TGTGCCAGTAGTATAGATCTGGGGCAGGGTGGCTACACCTTC. Encoded protein: CASSIDLGQGGYTF.

The rearrangement links TRBV7-9 to TRBJ1-3; perhaps TRBD1 as D (6 bases). V was clipped by 6 bases and J by 0 bases, with 15 bases between them. The CDR3 is made up of 16 amino acids. CDR1 and CDR2 (germline): SEHNR, FQNEAQ (reference sequence). The CDR3 loop is CASRQGGVPSGNTIYF. In DNA form, the CDR3 reads TGTGCCAGCAGACAAGGGGGGGTTCCCTCTGGAAACACCATATATTTT.

This chain uses TRBV19 with TRBJ1-2, with 7 nucleotides matching TRBD1. The CDR3 has 15 amino acids. Germline V gene lookup returns CDR1 LNHDA and CDR2 SQIVND (reference sequence). V was pared by 4 bases and J by 0 bases, with 5 bases of the junction left unmatched. CDR3 sequence reads: CASSTRDSTNYGYTF. The CDR3 DNA is TGTGCCAGTAGTACCAGGGACAGCACTAACTATGGCTACACCTTC.

The genes are TRBV5-4 and TRBJ2-1, with D perhaps TRBD1 (5 bases). Trimming cost V 4 bases and J 1 base, with 12 bases left between them. This CDR3 spans 15 amino acids. Germline V gene data show CDR1 as SGHNT and CDR2 as YYREEE (reference sequence). CDR3 in amino acids: CASSHSRQSYNEQFF. CDR3 coding DNA: TGTGCCAGCAGCCATTCCAGACAGTCCTACAATGAGCAGTTCTTC.